A selection of T cell receptor beta chains follows, all from one sample in a study of HIV-infected patients and healthy controls. Each CDR3 protein is one row after TCRdb ran MiXCR on the 5' RACE reads. The table lists around 18,000 distinct CDR3 sequences, 16% of them singletons. The specimen sequenced was CD8+ T cells from blood. The receptor source for this set is a human donor in good health. Each CDR3 is given with its conserved first and last residue. Fields, in order: V gene, J gene, CDR3 protein.

TRBV14	TRBJ2-7	CASSQDWAGGYEQYF
TRBV24-1	TRBJ2-6	CATSERGLEANVLTF
TRBV5-1	TRBJ1-1	CASSLGTTEAFF
TRBV29-1	TRBJ2-1	CSPQWDNEQFF
TRBV9	TRBJ1-1	CASSANDDSMNTEAFF
TRBV4-1	TRBJ2-4	CASSPQTSRVPHIQYF
TRBV6-2/TRBV6-3	TRBJ2-2	CASSYGPTGELFF
TRBV28	TRBJ2-3	CASTWGTDTQYF
TRBV11-2	TRBJ1-1	CASSPTPLTGVGEAFF
TRBV27	TRBJ2-6	CASSSKPRGGSSGANVLTF
TRBV28	TRBJ1-6	CASSLSGNNSPLHF
TRBV2	TRBJ1-5	CASRTVDQPQHF
TRBV6-2/TRBV6-3	TRBJ1-1	CASSYDGDTEAFF
TRBV4-3	TRBJ2-3	CASSQVGRGLGTDTQYF
TRBV18	TRBJ1-5	CASSPDRNSNQPQHF
TRBV29-1	TRBJ1-3	CSVVASGGSGNTIYF
TRBV2	TRBJ2-4	CASRDSTGGINIQYF